Given below is one TCR beta chain in context. What it recognizes is unknown. The sample contains more than one DNA sequence encoding this CDR3. V shed 3 bases and J 0 bases; nucleotides not matched to a gene: 5. The CDR3 is made up of 16 amino acids. The germline CDR1 and CDR2 sequences are SGDLS and YYNGEE. These data belong to a study of cytotoxic CD8 clonotypes in ibrutinib-treated CLL. Sequencing sought depths of 1 in 200,000 to 1 in 1 million T cells. Some clones are missing from TCRdb's copy, which holds only in-frame ones; the method was immunoSEQ multiplex PCR. The data show approximately 120,000 clones, around 80% seen once. Study-wide results and caveats: Clonality, elevated at ibrutinib response, dropped back toward baseline at progression.

The sample consisted of PBMCs, taken after 24 months of ibrutinib treatment. The clonotype originates from a human donor with chronic lymphocytic leukemia. The rearrangement links TRBV9 to TRBJ2-1; 8 bases are shared with TRBD1. The CDR3 sequence is CASSGTGRSSYNEQFF. The CDR3 DNA follows: TGTGCCAGCAGCGGGACAGGGAGAAGCTCCTACAATGAGCAGTTCTTC.